What follows is one T cell receptor beta chain and its context. The CDR3 is 12 residues long. The V gene lost 0 bases and the J gene lost 3 bases, with 3 bases spanning the gap. Germline V CDR1 and CDR2: LGHDT, YNNKEL (reference sequence). This specimen comes from a study of control samples from healthy donors and cancer patients. Generated by immunoSEQ multiplex PCR, the TCRdb table keeps only in-frame clones and is missing some. The sample lists 130,000 to 150,000 clones, about 91% occurring once. The chain uses TRBV3-1 (or the pseudogene TRBV3-2) and TRBJ2-7, with D unclear. The material sequenced was blood. The sequence was obtained from a man aged 25 to 40 in good health. CDR3 coding DNA: TGTGCCAGCAGCCAAGATTTCTACGAGCAGTACTTC. It encodes CASSQDFYEQYF.